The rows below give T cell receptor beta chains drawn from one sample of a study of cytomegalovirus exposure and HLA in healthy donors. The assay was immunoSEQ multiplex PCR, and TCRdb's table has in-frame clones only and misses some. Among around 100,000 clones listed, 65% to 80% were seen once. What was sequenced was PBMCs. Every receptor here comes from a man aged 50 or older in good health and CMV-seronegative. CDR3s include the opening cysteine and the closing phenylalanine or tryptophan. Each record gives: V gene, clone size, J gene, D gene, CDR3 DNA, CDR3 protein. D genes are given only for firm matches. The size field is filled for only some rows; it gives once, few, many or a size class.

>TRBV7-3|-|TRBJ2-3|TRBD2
TGTGCCAGCAGCGGGAGACTAGCGGGTGGTGACTACACAGATACGCAGTATTTT
CASSGRLAGGDYTDTQYF
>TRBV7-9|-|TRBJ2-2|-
TGTGCCAGCAGCCCTACCGGGGAGCTGTTTTTT
CASSPTGELFF
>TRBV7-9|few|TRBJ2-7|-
TGTGCCAGCAGCGCCTCTAGCTACGAGCAGTACTTC
CASSASSYEQYF
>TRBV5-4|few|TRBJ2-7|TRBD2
TGTGCCAGCAGCCAAGCGGCCGGGACTAGCAATTACGAGCAGTACTTC
CASSQAAGTSNYEQYF
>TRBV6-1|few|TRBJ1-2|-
TGTGCCAGCAGTGACGGGGGGCACGGCTACACCTTC
CASSDGGHGYTF
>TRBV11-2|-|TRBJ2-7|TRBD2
TGTGCCAGCAGCTCCCAGCGGGGGCAAGAGCAGTACTTC
CASSSQRGQEQYF
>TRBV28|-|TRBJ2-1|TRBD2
TGTGCCAGCAGTACCCAACTAGCGGGAATCAATGAGCAGTTCTTC
CASSTQLAGINEQFF
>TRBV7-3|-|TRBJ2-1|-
TGTGCCAGCAGCTTACTAGCGTCTAGAGTTAACAATGAGCAGTTCTTC
CASSLLASRVNNEQFF
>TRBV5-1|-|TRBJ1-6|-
TGCGCCAGCAGCTTTTCGGTCAACTCCTATAATTCACCCCTCCACTTT
CASSFSVNSYNSPLHF
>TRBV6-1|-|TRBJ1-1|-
TGTGCCAGCAGTGAACCCCTCCGACAGGAACGCACTGAAGCTTTCTTT
CASSEPLRQERTEAFF